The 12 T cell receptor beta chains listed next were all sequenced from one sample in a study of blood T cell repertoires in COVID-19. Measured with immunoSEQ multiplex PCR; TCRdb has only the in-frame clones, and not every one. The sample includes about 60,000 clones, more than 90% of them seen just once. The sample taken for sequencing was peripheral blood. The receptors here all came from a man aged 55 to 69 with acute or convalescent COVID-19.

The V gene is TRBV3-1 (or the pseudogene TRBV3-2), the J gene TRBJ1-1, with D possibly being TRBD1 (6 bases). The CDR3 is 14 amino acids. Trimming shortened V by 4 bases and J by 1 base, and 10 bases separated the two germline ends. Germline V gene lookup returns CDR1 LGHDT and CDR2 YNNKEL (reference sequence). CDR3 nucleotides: TGTGCCAGCAGCCTCAGGGGTGGGAACACTGAAGCTTTCTTT. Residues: CASSLRGGNTEAFF.

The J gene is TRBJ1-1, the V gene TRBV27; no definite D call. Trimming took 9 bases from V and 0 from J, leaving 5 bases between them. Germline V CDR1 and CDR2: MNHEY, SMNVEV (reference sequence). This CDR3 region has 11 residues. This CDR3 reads CASRLNTEAFF. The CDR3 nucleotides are TGTGCCAGTCGTTTGAACACTGAAGCTTTCTTT.

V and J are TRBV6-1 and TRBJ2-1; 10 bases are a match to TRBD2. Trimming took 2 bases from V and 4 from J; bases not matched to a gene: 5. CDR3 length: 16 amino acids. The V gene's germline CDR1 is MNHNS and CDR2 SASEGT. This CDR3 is CASSELSSGGYNEQFF. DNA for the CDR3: TGTGCCAGCAGTGAACTGTCTAGCGGGGGATACAATGAGCAGTTCTTC.

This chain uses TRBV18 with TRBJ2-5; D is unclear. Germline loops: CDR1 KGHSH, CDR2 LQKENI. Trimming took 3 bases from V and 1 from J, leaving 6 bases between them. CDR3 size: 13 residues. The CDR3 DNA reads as TGTGCCAGCTCACCCACATTCCAAGAGACCCAGTACTTC. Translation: CASSPTFQETQYF.

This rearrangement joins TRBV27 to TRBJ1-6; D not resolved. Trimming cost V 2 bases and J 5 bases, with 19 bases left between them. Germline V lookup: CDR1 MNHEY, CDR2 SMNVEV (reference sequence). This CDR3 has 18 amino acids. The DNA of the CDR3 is TGTGCCAGCAGTTTAAGTTTTGGAGGGCTTTCGAATAATTCACCCCTCCACTTT. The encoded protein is CASSLSFGGLSNNSPLHF.

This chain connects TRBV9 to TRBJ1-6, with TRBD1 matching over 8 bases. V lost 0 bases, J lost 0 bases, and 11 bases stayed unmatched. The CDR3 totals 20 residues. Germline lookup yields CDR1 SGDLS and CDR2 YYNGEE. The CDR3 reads CASSVAPGGRQSSYNSPLHF. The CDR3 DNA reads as TGTGCCAGCAGCGTAGCCCCAGGGGGCCGTCAGAGCTCCTATAATTCACCCCTCCACTTT.

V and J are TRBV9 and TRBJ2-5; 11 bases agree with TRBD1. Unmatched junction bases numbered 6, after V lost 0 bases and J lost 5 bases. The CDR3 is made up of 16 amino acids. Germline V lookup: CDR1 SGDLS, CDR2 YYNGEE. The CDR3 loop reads CASSVGVRDRGETQYF. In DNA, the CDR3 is TGTGCCAGCAGCGTAGGGGTAAGGGACAGGGGGGAGACCCAGTACTTC. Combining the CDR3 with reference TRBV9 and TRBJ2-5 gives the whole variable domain DSGVTQTPKHLITATGQRVTLRCSPRSGDLSVYWYQQSLDQGLQFLIQYYNGEERAKGNILERFSAQQFPDLHSELNLSSLELGDSALYFCASSVGVRDRGETQYFGPGTRLLVL.

This CDR3 is CASSLLQGSINRYSPLHF. CDR3 nucleotides: TGTGCCAGCAGCCTCTTACAGGGTTCGATAAACCGATATTCACCCCTCCACTTT. This chain links TRBV14 with TRBJ1-6, with a tentative D call TRBD1 (6 bases). Trimming pared 4 bases from V and 8 bases from J, leaving 24 bases between. The germline CDR1 and CDR2 sequences are SGHDN and FVKESK. CDR3 length equals 18 residues. Looking up the rest from reference TRBV14 and TRBJ1-6 gives the full variable domain: EAGVTQFPSHSVIEKGQTVTLRCDPISGHDNLYWYRRVMGKEIKFLLHFVKESKQDESGMPNNRFLAERTGGTYSTLKVQPAELEDSGVYFCASSLLQGSINRYSPLHFGNGTRLTVT.

This chain's CDR3 is CAISDRDTDYNEQFF. The CDR3 DNA is TGTGCCATCAGTGATCGGGACACGGACTACAATGAGCAGTTCTTC. The chain has TRBV10-3 and TRBJ2-1, with D possibly being TRBD1 (6 bases). This CDR3 has 15 residues. Germline CDR1 is ENHRY and CDR2 is SYGVKD. Trimming removed 3 bases from V and 3 bases from J, with 12 bases in between.

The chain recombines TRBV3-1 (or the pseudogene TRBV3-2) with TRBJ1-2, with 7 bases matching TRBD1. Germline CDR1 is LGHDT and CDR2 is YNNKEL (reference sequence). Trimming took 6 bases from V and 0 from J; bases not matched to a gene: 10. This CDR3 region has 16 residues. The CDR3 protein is CASSPSDRRANYGYTF. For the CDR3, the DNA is TGTGCCAGCAGTCCTTCGGACAGGCGAGCTAACTATGGCTACACCTTC.

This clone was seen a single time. The CDR3 DNA follows: TGTGCCAGCAGCTCTCGACAGGGATCCTACGAGCAGTACTTC. This encodes CASSSRQGSYEQYF. The chain couples TRBV5-4 to TRBJ2-7; 7 positions agree with TRBD1. The CDR3 spans 14 residues. In germline, CDR1 is SGHNT, CDR2 YYREEE (reference sequence). The J segment lost 1 base and the V segment lost 3 bases, leaving 4 bases of the junction unmatched.

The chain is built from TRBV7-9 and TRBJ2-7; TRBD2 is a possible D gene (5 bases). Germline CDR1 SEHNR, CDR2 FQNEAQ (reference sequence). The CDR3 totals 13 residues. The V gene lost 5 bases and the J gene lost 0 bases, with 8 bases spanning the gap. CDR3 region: CASSPSGSYEQYF. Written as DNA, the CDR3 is TGTGCCAGCAGCCCCAGCGGCTCCTACGAGCAGTACTTC. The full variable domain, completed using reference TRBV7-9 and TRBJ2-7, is DTGVSQNPRHKITKRGQNVTFRCDPISEHNRLYWYRQTLGQGPEFLTYFQNEAQLEKSRLLSDRFSAERPKGSFSTLEIQRTEQGDSAMYLCASSPSGSYEQYFGPGTRLTVT.